This T cell receptor beta chain was captured by sequencing in a study of T cell clonotyping in hematopoietic cell transplantation. About this clone: Its antigen is still unknown.

General observations from the study: Cells were unsorted, so CD4 and CD8 contributions were not separated. Pathologically expanded recipient clonotypes increased progressively from day 30 to day 180 as diversity fell.

Blood collection times were about day -28 and days 30, 100, 180 posttransplant. TCRdb's table, derived via immunoSEQ multiplex PCR, lists solely in-frame clones and lacks some. Found here are roughly 4,500 clones, 85% to 95% of them singletons; the top ten hold 4% to 5.5%. This TCR was sampled from a male patient aged 70 to 80 who had an allogeneic stem cell transplant from an unrelated donor, so T cells may come from the graft donor. Some clones in this sample may be carry-over from other donors' samples. The sample in question was peripheral blood mononuclear cells, obtained 30 days after allogeneic stem cell transplant.

CDR3 loop: CASSSTVVRWNTEAFF. Here the CDR3 DNA reads TGTGCCAGCAGCTCAACTGTCGTCAGGTGGAACACTGAAGCTTTCTTT. This chain connects TRBV11-2 to TRBJ1-1; D is unresolved. V lost 4 bases to trimming and J lost 1 base, with 16 bases between them. This CDR3 comprises 16 residues. Germline V gene data show CDR1 as SGHAT and CDR2 as FQNNGV.